What follows are 6 T cell receptor beta chains derived from one specimen sequenced in a study of shared clonotypes between healthy human individuals. Sequencing used immunoSEQ multiplex PCR; TCRdb keeps in-frame clones, though not all of them. This sample has over a million clones; 96% occur once, and the top ten carry 1% to 1.5%. Sequencing input: naive CD4+ T cells sorted from blood. The sample's subset: CD45RA+ positively selected. The receptors shown here come from a man under 40 in good health.

On this clone itself: This CDR3 is also generated by other DNA sequences in the sample. The chain recombines TRBV19 with TRBJ2-3; D not certain. This CDR3 spans 13 amino acids. Trimming shortened V by 4 bases and J by 1 base, and 6 bases separated the two germline ends. Germline V CDR1 and CDR2: LNHDA, SQIVND (reference sequence). CDR3 nucleotide sequence: TGTGCCAGTAGTAGCGGACGCACAGATACGCAGTATTTT. Amino acids: CASSSGRTDTQYF.

As regards this clone: Within the sample, other DNA sequences also encode this same CDR3. J is TRBJ2-7 and V is TRBV18; no clear D gene. Trimming stripped 3 bases from V and 1 base from J, with 4 bases between. The CDR3 length is 12 residues. From germline, CDR1 is KGHSH and CDR2 LQKENI. Here the CDR3 DNA reads TGTGCCAGCTCACCGGTTTCCTACGAGCAGTACTTC. Translating it yields CASSPVSYEQYF.

The gene calls are TRBV28 and TRBJ2-7; 9 bases are shared with TRBD1. The CDR3 is made up of 16 amino acids. With 4 bases clipped from V and 5 bases from J, the junction kept 12 bases outside the gene matches. Germline V gene lookup returns CDR1 MDHEN and CDR2 SYDVKM. The CDR3 loop is CASSSPAGTGRDEQYF. DNA for the CDR3: TGTGCCAGCAGTTCACCCGCCGGGACAGGGCGCGACGAGCAGTACTTC.

The V call is TRBV11-2, the J call TRBJ2-7; 7 bases are shared with TRBD1. Trimming removed 2 bases from V and 6 bases from J; junction bases left unmatched: 7. CDR1 is SGHAT and CDR2 is FQNNGV in the germline V gene. The CDR3 loop spans 14 amino acids. This CDR3 reads CASSLPRTGAEQYF. Here the CDR3 DNA reads TGTGCCAGCAGCTTACCCCGGACAGGAGCCGAGCAGTACTTC.

Notes on this clone: This CDR3 is also generated by other DNA sequences in the sample. The gene calls are TRBV19 and TRBJ2-6, with D unresolved. The V and J ends lost 5 bases and 2 bases respectively, with 4 bases between them. In germline, CDR1 is LNHDA, CDR2 SQIVND (reference sequence). The CDR3 is made up of 13 amino acids. DNA for the CDR3: TGTGCCAGTAGTCCAACTGGGGCCAACGTCCTGACTTTC. It codes for CASSPTGANVLTF. Based on the CDR3 plus reference TRBV19 and TRBJ2-6, the full variable domain is DGGITQSPKYLFRKEGQNVTLSCEQNLNHDAMYWYRQDPGQGLRLIYYSQIVNDFQKGDIAEGYSVSREKKESFPLTVTSAQKNPTAFYLCASSPTGANVLTFGAGSRLTVL.

The chain uses TRBV28 and TRBJ1-1, with D unclear. CDR3 size: 13 residues. Germline V lookup: CDR1 MDHEN, CDR2 SYDVKM. V shed 0 bases and J shed 5 bases, with 7 bases lying between them. The CDR3 protein is CASSLWTLTEAFF. The CDR3 DNA sequence: TGTGCCAGCAGTTTATGGACCCTAACTGAAGCTTTCTTT. Complete variable domain (other parts from reference TRBV28 and TRBJ1-1): DVKVTQSSRYLVKRTGEKVFLECVQDMDHENMFWYRQDPGLGLRLIYFSYDVKMKEKGDIPEGYSVSREKKERFSLILESASTNQTSMYLCASSLWTLTEAFFGQGTRLTVV.